This record looks at one TCR beta chain sequence and its context. V was trimmed by 0 bases and J by 10 bases, leaving 18 bases between them. CDR3 size: 15 residues. CDR1 and CDR2 from the germline V gene are LGHNA and YSLEER. TCRdb re-analysed the RT-PCR reads in MiXCR, keeping a single row per CDR3 protein. The data contain about 700,000 distinct CDR3 sequences, 14% of them seen just once; the ten biggest clones take up just over 3.5%. Sample: memory CD4+ T cells from blood. The TCR originated in a female donor in good health, serving as a healthy control. The rearrangement links TRBV4-3 to TRBJ1-1; maybe TRBD1 (6 bases). CDR3 sequence: CASSQDEQGGVRAFF. The CDR3 DNA sequence: TGCGCCAGCAGCCAAGATGAACAGGGAGGGGTTAGAGCTTTCTTT.